This T cell receptor (beta chain) was observed in a study of neurological immune-mediated disorders. Whole-study findings and limits: Healthy controls had more TCR clonal expansion than multiple sclerosis, which showed the least, whereas HTLV-1-associated myelopathy showed the most.

Sorted libraries were derived from 850,000 to 1,000,000 CD4+ or CD8+ T cells. Deletions cut 0 bases from V and 1 base from J, with 15 bases between. The CDR3 totals 18 residues. The V gene's germline CDR1 is KGHSH and CDR2 LQKENI. The cDNA was synthesized by 5'RACE incorporating 10-nucleotide random UMIs. Per sequencing run, 15-18 subjects together gave over 170 million TCR-beta sequences. TCRdb independently ran MiXCR on the 5' RACE reads; one entry per CDR3 protein. The sample includes just under 20,000 distinct CDR3 sequences, 7.5% seen only once; the top ten take about 17%. Ten or more counts support this clonotype. Its specificity is not known.

The chain is built from TRBV18 and TRBJ1-4, with D perhaps TRBD1 (6 bases). The sequenced sample consisted of CD8+ T cells from blood. The receptor was derived from a woman under 40 with HTLV-1-associated myelopathy (HAM/TSP). The CDR3 nucleotides are TGTGCCAGCTCACCACCGGGACAATATGTTTTAACTAATGAAAAACTGTTTTTT. Encoded protein: CASSPPGQYVLTNEKLFF.